Below are 7 T cell receptor beta chains sequenced from a single sample in a study of graft-versus-host responses after intestinal transplantation. TCRdb's table, derived via immunoSEQ multiplex PCR, lists solely in-frame clones and lacks some. The data contain 49,000 or so clones, approximately 95% of them seen just once; the ten biggest clones take up about 5.9%. Sequencing was performed on PBMCs, taken about 120 weeks after a first intestinal transplant, on the day of a second. The receptors were gathered from a human patient who received an intestinal transplant, so some T cells may come from the graft donor.

The rearrangement links TRBV2 to TRBJ2-4; D gene ambiguous. Germline values: CDR1 SNHLY, CDR2 FYNNEI. V was cut by 6 bases and J by 0 bases, with 6 bases left in between. The CDR3 runs to 13 residues. The CDR3 here is CASRGKAKNIQYF. The CDR3 DNA reads as TGTGCCAGCAGGGGGAAAGCCAAAAACATTCAGTACTTC.

This rearrangement joins TRBV12-5 to TRBJ1-4, with D maybe TRBD1 (6 bases). Trimming stripped 7 bases from V and 0 bases from J, with 18 bases between. The CDR3 spans 17 residues. CDR1 and CDR2 from the germline V gene are LGHNT and FRNRAP. Written as DNA, the CDR3 is TGTGCTAGTGCTACAACAGGGCCCCTTGCAACTAATGAAAAACTGTTTTTT. The encoded protein is CASATTGPLATNEKLFF.

The rearrangement joins TRBV10-3 to TRBJ1-3; D is undetermined. CDR1 ENHRY and CDR2 SYGVKD come from the germline V gene. V was clipped by 4 bases and J by 0 bases, with 13 bases between them. CDR3 size: 16 residues. The CDR3 DNA follows: TGTGCCATCAGTGGCTTAGGGCCTTTCTCTGGAAACACCATATATTTT. Its protein product is CAISGLGPFSGNTIYF.

This clone was counted a few times. The junction differs from germline at one of its ends, possibly a read error. The chain is built from TRBV4-1 and TRBJ2-3; 10 nucleotides line up with TRBD1. The CDR3 contains 15 residues. Germline CDR1 MGHRA, CDR2 YSYEKL. CDR3 DNA sequence: TGTGCCAGCAGCCAAGGGACAGGGGACACAGATACGCAGTATTTT. Its protein product is CASSQGTGDTDTQYF.

This chain uses TRBV25-1 with TRBJ2-1; tentatively, D is TRBD1 (8 bases). CDR3 length: 13 residues. V shed 3 bases and J shed 12 bases, with 15 bases lying between them. Germline V gene data show CDR1 as MGHDK and CDR2 as SYGVNS. CDR3 nucleotides: TGTGCCAGCAGTGACAGGGGGCGGGGGATGCAGTTCTTC. This codes for CASSDRGRGMQFF.

The rearrangement links TRBV11-2 to TRBJ1-1, with 12 bases identical to TRBD1. The CDR3 is 15 amino acids. Germline assignment: CDR1 SGHAT and CDR2 FQNNGV. The trim removed 5 bases at V and 5 bases at J, leaving 6 bases unmatched. CDR3 sequence: CASSPWDRGQTEAFF. CDR3 in DNA: TGTGCCAGCAGCCCCTGGGACAGGGGGCAAACTGAAGCTTTCTTT.

Concerning this clone itself: Additional DNA sequences in this sample encode the identical CDR3. The chain links TRBV5-1 to TRBJ2-3; D is tentatively TRBD1 or TRBD2 (8 bases each). V lost 4 bases and J lost 4, with 22 bases in between. Germline-derived CDR1 and CDR2 are SGHRS and YFSETQ. The length of the CDR3 is 17 residues. Here the CDR3 reads CASSGTSRDRRADTQYF. CDR3 nucleotides: TGCGCCAGCAGCGGGACTAGTCGGGACAGGAGGGCAGATACGCAGTATTTT.